This T cell receptor beta chain was recovered during a study of blood T cell repertoires in COVID-19 (dated by TCRdb to the early 2020s). About the study as a whole: Samples from collaborators originated in the United States, Italy and Spain and spanned both the acute and convalescent phases of COVID-19. The material from the prospective study consisted of cDNA or gDNA derived from T cells, B-cell-depleted T cells, or PBMCs. Subjects who had been exposed to COVID-19, were actively infected with it, or had recovered from it provided the deeply sampled blood TCRbeta repertoires that made up the dataset. The repertoires were released in a freely available public database intended as a resource for research on the immune response to SARS-CoV-2. Samples came from the ongoing ImmuneRACE study (first 160 participants) plus 1,254 subjects from 6 global collaborators. A de-identified subject ID, COVID-19 status, age in years and sex were almost always included in the sample metadata. Where available, HLA class I and class II types were obtained from metadata supplied by the sample provider rather than from assay-based typing. Broader findings and caveats from the paper: How much clinical and demographic metadata was included differed by source and by participant, and the metadata was provided uncurated.

With respect to this clone: What this receptor recognizes is not known. No much larger clone is present one base from it, and per-base qualities are unavailable.

Whole blood was collected in K2EDTA tubes by collaborating institutions according to the institutions' own protocols. For TCRbeta analysis, collaborator samples were shipped as frozen whole blood, as isolated PBMCs, or as DNA extracted from either sample type. CDR1 and CDR2 (KGHSH, LQKENI) derive from the germline V gene. V is pared back by 3 bases and J by 0 bases, with 15 bases lying between the germline termini. From the cysteine through the phenylalanine, the CDR3 covers 18 amino acids. Only the CDR3 region is kept as DNA, spanning 54 bases read in frame from base 1. The immunoSEQ Assay, a bias-controlled multiplex PCR, was used to amplify TCRbeta CDR3 regions from genomic DNA. Turning to the authors' computational methods: The number of nucleated cells in each sample was estimated from the amplification of reference gene primers within the assay. To quantify the absolute abundance of each unique TCRbeta CDR3 rearrangement, sequence reads were collapsed and filtered. For each sample, productive Simpson clonality was calculated by taking the square root of Simpson's diversity index across productive rearrangements. TCRdb mirrors the immuneACCESS table, restricted to in-frame sequences. Some clones are absent from its copies; in checked studies, under half trace to an unresolved V gene, and the reason for the others is unknown. That table furnishes V, J and clone size, whereas the DNA furnished D and trimming. The sample profile shows roughly 100,000 clones; around 90% of them were found once. Clones ranked in the top ten supply 3% of the sample.

The sequence derives from a man aged 50-60 years with active or convalescent COVID-19. Sequencing was performed on peripheral blood. The rearrangement joined TRBV18 to TRBJ2-6; the D gene is perhaps TRBD1, on 6 matching bases. The CDR3 is CASSPIRDTFSGANVLTF. The nucleotides are TGTGCCAGCTCACCTATCCGGGACACCTTCTCTGGGGCCAACGTCCTGACTTTC.